This record looks at one TCR beta chain sequence and its context. This clonotype was seen at least ten times. What this receptor recognizes is not known. Base qualities are not provided; no much larger clone lies one nucleotide away. To prepare the library, multiplex PCR was applied. The sample was run on an Illumina HiSeq 4000. iRepertoire HTBI primers and Arm-PCR amplification of CDR3 regions were used to construct TCR beta libraries. Before sequencing, the PCR products went through gel purification. The paper's processing steps were these. A total of roughly 65 TRBV and more than twelve TRBJ segments were identified across samples and were used for gene usage analysis of CDR3 amino acid clonotypes. Filtered high-quality paired reads were merged into contigs using COPE and FqMerger. BLAST was used to align contigs to IMGT TRBV, TRBD and TRBJ reference genes, with CDR3 defined following IMGT. Highly expanded clones were defined as clonotypes with a frequency above 0.1%. Shannon entropy served as the measure of repertoire diversity, while the Gini coefficient captured V-J evenness. A clonotype was considered public if more than one individual shared it. TCRdb itself trimmed the public reads at Q25 with fastp, ran MiXCR and retained productive beta chains. Each CDR3 protein appears once, grouped with its most common genes and DNA. TCRdb's processing, not the authors' own work, is the source of the V and J calls. The table for this sample lists around 460,000 distinct CDR3 sequences; approximately 23% of them were counted only once. The ten largest clones represent 10% to 15% of the sample.

This specimen belongs to a study of regulatory T cells in long-lasting Graves disease (dated by TCRdb to the early 2020s). Notes on the research overall: Persistent Graves' disease was defined as persistently positive TSH receptor autoantibodies together with antithyroid drug treatment for over 5 years. Persistent Graves' disease patients were compared with newly diagnosed Graves' disease patients by peripheral blood TCR sequencing and RNA sequencing. The study was conducted in China and was registered as a clinical trial. A total of about 33 samples underwent TCR sequencing, from about 13 patients with persistent Graves' disease and some 20 patients with newly diagnosed Graves' disease. Persistent Graves' disease patients in the clinical cohort had taken antithyroid drugs for 9.5 to 13 years on average. Results and caveats for the whole study, not just this receptor: The small sample size was acknowledged by the authors as a limitation that may reduce accuracy. Sequencing and analysis were limited to the TCR beta chain. Peripheral blood alone was examined, since thyroid tissue, which constituted the primary lesion, could not be accessed. TRBV28, TRBJ1-2 and TRBJ2-5 were preferentially used in persistent disease, while TRBV20-1 and TRBJ2-1 were favored in newly diagnosed disease. A larger number of public clonotypes was shared among persistent patients (around 3,000) than among newly diagnosed patients (roughly 930). Compared with newly diagnosed patients, persistent Graves' disease patients had lower TCR Shannon entropy and fewer highly expanded clones, which suggests clonal expansion.

Taken with the paper, the label for time point translates to: persistent/refractory GD, antithyroid drugs over 5 years with positive TRAb. For both TCR sequencing and RNA sequencing, RNA was extracted from PBMCs using TRIzol. The diagnosis of Graves' disease was made according to American Thyroid Association guidelines. Recruitment of patients was carried out at an endocrinology department in Xi'an, China. Each patient gave approximately 10 milliliters of peripheral blood, collected in an EDTA anticoagulant tube. Ficoll Paque Plus density gradient separation was used to isolate PBMCs, and no further T cell sorting was done. RNA quality was checked with an Agilent 2100 Bioanalyzer and agarose gel, and concentration with a NanoDrop 2000. The germline V gene specifies SGHAT as CDR1 and FQNNGV as CDR2. Spanning cysteine to phenylalanine, the CDR3 consists of 14 amino acids. Only the CDR3 part of the read is kept: 42 bases, read in frame from the first base. Trimming removed 7 bases from V and 3 bases from J, leaving 12 bases between the germline ends.

This material consisted of peripheral blood mononuclear cells (PBMCs), taken when the disease was refractory, from a patient treated with antithyroid drugs. The chain is assembled from TRBV11-2 and TRBJ2-2; TRBD1 is possibly the D segment (5 matching bases). This receptor was taken from a female donor with Graves disease. The base sequence is TGTGCCAGCACACAGATCAGGGACACCGGGGAGCTGTTTTTT. Translated, it gives CASTQIRDTGELFF. The variable domain in full, with residues beyond the CDR3 obtained from the reference TRBV11-2 and TRBJ2-2 genes, is EAGVAQSPRYKIIEKRQSVAFWCNPISGHATLYWYQQILGQGPKLLIQFQNNGVVDDSQLPKDRFSAERLKGVDSTLKIQPAKLEDSAVYLCASTQIRDTGELFFGEGSRLTVL.